What follows describes a single T cell receptor beta chain. These data belong to a study of blood T cell repertoires in COVID-19. Study information: Donors in the United States, Italy and Spain gave samples during acute or convalescent COVID-19. In each case, the material was cDNA or gDNA derived from T cells, B-cell-depleted T cells, or PBMCs.

In the original workflow: Amplified reference gene primers provided the basis for estimating nucleated cell counts. Using immunoSEQ multiplex PCR, the repertoire was profiled, and TCRdb retains in-frame clones only, with some absent. V and J calls and clone size are given by that table; D and trimming were obtained from the DNA. The data contain roughly 42,000 clones, about 85% of them singletons. CDR3 length: 17 amino acids. Trimming removed 0 bases from V and 8 bases from J, with 17 bases in between. The V gene's germline CDR1 is LGHNA and CDR2 YSLEER. V usage is TRBV4-3 and J usage is TRBJ1-6; a weak D match, TRBD1 (6 bases). This receptor was obtained from a human donor in a cohort sampled during active COVID-19. Input material: peripheral blood. CDR3 amino acids: CASSQDPPQGGDSPLHF. CDR3 sequence (DNA): TGCGCCAGCAGCCAAGATCCCCCACAGGGAGGGGATTCACCCCTCCACTTT.